This T cell receptor beta chain was sequenced for a study of blood T cell repertoires in COVID-19. TCRdb's copy holds only in-frame clones and misses some; the assay was immunoSEQ multiplex PCR. The sample lists hundreds of thousands of clones, 70% to 90% occurring once. V lost 3 bases to trimming and J lost 3 bases; unmatched junction nucleotides: 11. The CDR3 spans 15 residues. CDR1 and CDR2 from the germline V gene are GTSNPN and SVGIG (reference sequence). The source of this sequence is a woman younger than 45 who had recovered from COVID-19. The V gene is TRBV30, the J gene TRBJ2-7, with TRBD1 matching over 7 bases. What was sequenced was PBMCs or T cells enriched from blood (not recorded which). The CDR3 reads CAWRVTGATFYEQYF. In nucleotides, the CDR3 is TGTGCCTGGAGGGTTACAGGGGCGACCTTCTACGAGCAGTACTTC. The variable domain in full, with the rest retrieved from reference TRBV30 and TRBJ2-7, is SQTIHQWPATLVQPVGSPLSLECTVEGTSNPNLYWYRQAAGRGLQLLFYSVGIGQISSEVPQNLSASRPQDRQFILSSKKLLLSDSGFYLCAWRVTGATFYEQYFGPGTRLTVT.